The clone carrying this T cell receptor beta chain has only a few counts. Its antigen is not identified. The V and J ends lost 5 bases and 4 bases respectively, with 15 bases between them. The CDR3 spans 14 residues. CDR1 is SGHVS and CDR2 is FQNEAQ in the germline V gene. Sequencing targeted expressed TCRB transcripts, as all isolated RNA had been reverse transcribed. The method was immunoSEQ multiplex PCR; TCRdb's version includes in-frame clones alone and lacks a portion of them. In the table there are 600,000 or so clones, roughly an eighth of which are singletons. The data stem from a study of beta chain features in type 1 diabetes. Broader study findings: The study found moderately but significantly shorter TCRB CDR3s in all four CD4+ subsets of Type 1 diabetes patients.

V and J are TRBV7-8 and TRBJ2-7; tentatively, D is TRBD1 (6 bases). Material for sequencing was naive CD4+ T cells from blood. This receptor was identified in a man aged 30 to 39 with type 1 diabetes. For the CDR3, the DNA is TGTGCCAGCAGCGTTAGACAGGATGGGTACGAGCAGTACTTC. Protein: CASSVRQDGYEQYF.